The present T cell receptor beta chain was sequenced within a study of beta chain features in type 1 diabetes. General observations from the study: The naive, central memory and Treg TCRB repertoires of patients appeared to be more similar to one another than those of healthy donors. Among all four CD4+ subsets, Type 1 diabetes patients had TCRB CDR3s that were moderately but significantly shorter.

This clone was picked up a small number of times. Its antigen is currently unknown. The isolated RNA, all of it, was reverse transcribed, so expressed TCRB transcripts were what got sequenced. Data came from immunoSEQ multiplex PCR; TCRdb stores just in-frame clones and leaves some out. The sample lists about 150,000 clones, about 9% occurring once. V was trimmed by 7 bases and J by 5 bases, leaving 22 bases between them. The CDR3 covers 16 residues. Germline CDR1 reads SGHDT; CDR2 reads YYEEEE. This receptor was identified in a young woman with type 1 diabetes. The chain carries TRBV5-6 and TRBJ2-4; a weak D match, TRBD2 (5 bases). Sequenced input: central memory CD4+ T cells from blood. This CDR3 reads CASAASLALVENIQYF. The CDR3 region has the DNA TGTGCCAGCGCAGCTTCACTCGCACTAGTCGAAAACATTCAGTACTTC.